A selection of T cell receptor beta chains follows, all from one sample in a study of blood T cell repertoires in COVID-19. Clones were sequenced by immunoSEQ multiplex PCR, and TCRdb holds only the in-frame ones, with some missing. The sample carries over 200,000 clones, roughly 80% recorded once. Sequenced material: peripheral blood. These TCRs come from a human donor in a cohort sampled during active COVID-19. Each CDR3 is given with its conserved first and last residue. The D gene is left open where the match is weak. Only some rows state a clone size, as once, few, many or a class for expanded clones.

D	V	size	J	CDR3	DNA
TRBD1	TRBV11-2	.	TRBJ2-7	CASSPLGQARADEQYF	TGTGCCAGCAGCCCCCTTGGACAGGCGCGCGCGGACGAGCAGTACTTC
.	TRBV4-3	.	TRBJ2-1	CASSQVIVGGEQFF	TGCGCCAGCAGCCAAGTAATAGTGGGCGGGGAGCAGTTCTTC
TRBD1	TRBV11-2	few	TRBJ1-4	CASSPRTGVEKLFF	TGTGCCAGCAGCCCCCGGACAGGGGTCGAAAAACTGTTTTTT
.	TRBV30	.	TRBJ1-5	CAWTTRSGGSQPQHF	TGTGCCTGGACCACGCGGAGCGGGGGCAGCCAGCCCCAGCATTTT
.	TRBV27	.	TRBJ2-3	CASSKNEYDTQYF	TGTGCCAGCAGTAAAAACGAGTACGATACGCAGTATTTT
TRBD1	TRBV6-6	.	TRBJ2-5	CASSWAGGVETQYF	TGTGCCAGCAGTTGGGCAGGGGGCGTTGAGACCCAGTACTTC
.	TRBV29-1	.	TRBJ1-3	CSVGTAGSFGNTIYF	TGCAGCGTCGGGACGGCGGGGTCCTTCGGAAACACCATATATTTT
.	TRBV7-9	few	TRBJ1-1	CASSLREGENTEAFF	TGTGCCAGCAGCTTAAGGGAGGGGGAGAACACTGAAGCTTTCTTT
TRBD1	TRBV28	.	TRBJ2-7	CASRHTGTGGYEQYF	TGTGCCAGCAGGCATACCGGGACAGGGGGCTACGAGCAGTACTTC
.	TRBV2	few	TRBJ2-2	CASSDHSTGELFF	TGTGCCAGCAGTGATCACAGCACCGGGGAGCTGTTTTTT
TRBD2	TRBV10-2	once	TRBJ2-7	CASSESTSGPSGYEQYF	TGCGCCAGCAGTGAGTCGACTAGCGGGCCCTCCGGGTACGAGCAGTACTTC
TRBD1	TRBV5-4	.	TRBJ2-5	CASRLGTVPETQYF	TGTGCCAGCAGACTTGGGACAGTCCCAGAGACCCAGTACTTC
.	TRBV7-9	few	TRBJ2-7	CASSRRTQGKDEQYF	TGTGCCAGCAGCCGACGGACACAGGGAAAGGACGAGCAGTACTTC
.	TRBV4-1	few	TRBJ1-2	CASSQVERGYGYTF	TGCGCCAGCAGCCAAGTGGAACGGGGCTATGGCTACACCTTC
TRBD1	TRBV4-3	.	TRBJ1-3	CASSQDGDSSGNTIYF	TGCGCCAGCAGCCAAGACGGGGACAGCTCTGGAAACACCATATATTTT
.	TRBV7-3	.	TRBJ1-2	CASSQVQGGVYGYTF	TGTGCCAGCAGCCAGGTTCAAGGGGGGGTCTATGGCTACACCTTC
TRBD1	TRBV18	.	TRBJ2-3	CASSLPDRGLYTDTQYF	TGTGCCAGCTCACTTCCGGACAGGGGGCTGTACACAGATACGCAGTATTTT
TRBD2	TRBV27	.	TRBJ2-3	CASSFSRSSGRPLRNTDTQYF	TGTGCCAGCAGTTTTTCCCGATCTAGCGGGAGGCCCCTCCGGAACACAGATACGCAGTATTTT
.	TRBV9	.	TRBJ2-3	CASSASLLGGVADTQYF	TGTGCCAGCAGCGCCTCCCTACTAGGGGGGGTGGCAGATACGCAGTATTTT
.	TRBV6-2/TRBV6-3	.	TRBJ2-5	CASTPRYQETQYF	TGTGCCAGCACCCCACGGTACCAAGAGACCCAGTACTTC
.	TRBV28	.	TRBJ2-7	CASSLAGLVSYEQYF	TGTGCCAGCAGTTTAGCAGGGTTAGTCTCCTACGAGCAGTACTTC
.	TRBV5-1	.	TRBJ2-7	CASSRPDRSSYEQYF	TGCGCCAGCAGCAGGCCCGACAGGAGCTCCTACGAGCAGTACTTC
.	TRBV4-2	.	TRBJ2-7	CASSQVPGTGRGEQYF	TGTGCCAGCAGCCAAGTACCCGGGACGGGCAGGGGCGAGCAGTACTTC
.	TRBV7-6	few	TRBJ1-1	CASSLMGHTEAFF	TGTGCCAGCAGCTTAATGGGGCACACTGAAGCTTTCTTT
TRBD1	TRBV27	.	TRBJ2-7	CASSHLFRDRGTGEQYF	TGTGCCAGCAGTCATTTATTTCGGGACAGGGGTACGGGCGAGCAGTACTTC
.	TRBV29-1	.	TRBJ2-1	CSVEDPGVGQFF	TGCAGCGTTGAAGATCCGGGAGTGGGGCAGTTCTTC
TRBD1	TRBV2	once	TRBJ2-5	CASSEGRTGAGETQYF	TGTGCCAGCAGTGAGGGAAGGACAGGGGCGGGAGAGACCCAGTACTTC
TRBD2	TRBV25-1	.	TRBJ2-1	CAPRVLAETNLLYNEQFF	TGTGCCCCAAGGGTTCTAGCGGAGACGAACTTATTGTACAATGAGCAGTTCTTC
.	TRBV5-1	.	TRBJ2-7	CASSLDYPAYEQYF	TGCGCCAGCAGCTTGGACTACCCAGCCTACGAGCAGTACTTC
TRBD1	TRBV11-2	once	TRBJ1-4	CASSLGQGVEKLFF	TGTGCCAGCAGCTTGGGACAGGGGGTTGAAAAACTGTTTTTT
.	TRBV5-4	.	TRBJ1-2	CASSLNTNYGYTF	TGTGCCAGCAGCTTGAACACTAACTATGGCTACACCTTC
.	TRBV18	.	TRBJ1-5	CASSLGLSNQPQHF	TGTGCCAGCTCACTCGGTCTTAGCAATCAGCCCCAGCATTTT
.	TRBV11-1	.	TRBJ2-7	CASSPTNRDGYEQYF	TGTGCCAGCAGCCCTACGAACAGGGATGGGTACGAGCAGTACTTC
TRBD2	TRBV4-3	.	TRBJ2-1	CASSQGGLAGVHEQFF	TGCGCCAGCAGCCAAGGGGGACTAGCGGGAGTTCATGAGCAGTTCTTC
.	TRBV7-9	.	TRBJ2-6	CASSLGGPGANVLTF	TGTGCCAGCAGCTTAGGGGGGCCTGGGGCCAACGTCCTGACTTTC
TRBD2	TRBV5-4	.	TRBJ2-7	CASSLASSGSSYEQYF	TGTGCCAGCAGCTTGGCTTCTAGCGGTAGCTCCTACGAGCAGTACTTC
.	TRBV15	.	TRBJ2-3	CATSRAILGGTDTQYF	TGTGCCACCAGCAGAGCCATTCTGGGAGGCACAGATACGCAGTATTTT
.	TRBV5-6	.	TRBJ1-1	CASSLAQVGAAAFF	TGTGCCAGCAGCTTGGCGCAGGTGGGGGCCGCAGCTTTCTTT
.	TRBV24-1	.	TRBJ2-2	CATSDSQGTGELFF	TGTGCCACCAGTGATTCACAGGGAACCGGGGAGCTGTTTTTT
TRBD1	TRBV7-9	.	TRBJ1-6	CASMVDRGSYNSPLHF	TGTGCCAGCATGGTGGACAGGGGGTCCTATAATTCACCCCTCCACTTT
.	TRBV5-1	.	TRBJ1-1	CASSFGQRNTEAFF	TGCGCCAGCAGCTTTGGACAGAGGAACACTGAAGCTTTCTTT
TRBD1	TRBV6-5	few	TRBJ1-4	CASRETGGSEKLFF	TGTGCCAGCCGGGAGACAGGGGGAAGTGAAAAACTGTTTTTT
.	TRBV2	.	TRBJ1-1	CASSDRWNTEAFF	TGTGCCAGCAGTGACAGGTGGAACACTGAAGCTTTCTTT
TRBD1	TRBV10-1	.	TRBJ1-3	CASSRGQGHGNTIYF	TGCGCCAGCAGCCGGGGACAGGGCCACGGAAACACCATATATTTT
TRBD2	TRBV5-6	.	TRBJ2-7	CASSFFSGRGRYEQYF	TGTGCCAGCAGCTTCTTTAGCGGGAGGGGGAGGTACGAGCAGTACTTC
TRBD1	TRBV6-6	.	TRBJ2-7	CASSSPGQGSHEQYF	TGTGCCAGCAGTTCCCCGGGACAGGGGAGCCACGAGCAGTACTTC
TRBD2	TRBV27	.	TRBJ2-7	CASSPGSSGLYEQYF	TGTGCCAGCAGTCCCGGGTCTAGCGGATTATACGAGCAGTACTTC
.	TRBV3-1/TRBV3-2	.	TRBJ1-3	CASSQTSGSGNTIYF	TGTGCCAGCAGCCAGACTTCAGGGTCTGGAAACACCATATATTTT
.	TRBV9	.	TRBJ1-2	CASSVGPGENYGYTF	TGTGCCAGCAGCGTAGGTCCGGGGGAGAACTATGGCTACACCTTC
.	TRBV7-6	few	TRBJ1-2	CASSLAPGSYGYTF	TGTGCCAGCAGCTTAGCCCCAGGGTCCTATGGCTACACCTTC
.	TRBV5-4	.	TRBJ1-2	CASSTYRVTSYGYTF	TGTGCCAGCAGCACCTACAGGGTGACCTCCTATGGCTACACCTTC
TRBD2	TRBV4-2	.	TRBJ2-3	CASSHARGTSDTQYF	TGTGCCAGCAGCCATGCAAGAGGGACTAGCGACACGCAGTATTTT